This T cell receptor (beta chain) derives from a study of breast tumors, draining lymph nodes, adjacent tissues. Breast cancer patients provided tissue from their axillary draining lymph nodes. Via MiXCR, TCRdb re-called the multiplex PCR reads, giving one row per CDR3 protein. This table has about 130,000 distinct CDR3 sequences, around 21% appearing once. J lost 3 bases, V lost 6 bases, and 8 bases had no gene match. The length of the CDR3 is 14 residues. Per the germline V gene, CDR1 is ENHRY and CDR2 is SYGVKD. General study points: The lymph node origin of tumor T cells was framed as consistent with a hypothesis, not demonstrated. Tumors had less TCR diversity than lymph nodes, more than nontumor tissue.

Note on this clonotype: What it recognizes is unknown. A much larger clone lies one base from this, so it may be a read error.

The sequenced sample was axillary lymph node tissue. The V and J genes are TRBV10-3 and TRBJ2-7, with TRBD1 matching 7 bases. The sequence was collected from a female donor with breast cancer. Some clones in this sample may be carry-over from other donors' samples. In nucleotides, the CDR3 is TGTGCCATCAGCAACAGGGGTATCCACTACGAGCAGTACTTC. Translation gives CAISNRGIHYEQYF.